The 21 T cell receptor beta chains below come from one sample, sequenced in a study of T cell repertoires in cytomegalovirus infection. TCRdb independently ran MiXCR on the reads; one entry per CDR3 protein. Found here are 150,000 to 200,000 distinct CDR3 sequences, approximately 19% of them singletons; the top ten hold around 3.1%. What was sequenced was PBMCs. The receptors derive from a human donor in good health (CMV status not recorded). Some clones in this sample may be carry-over from other donors' samples.

This chain links TRBV6-1 with TRBJ2-1; D not resolved. This CDR3 is 14 amino acids long. Germline V gene data show CDR1 as MNHNS and CDR2 as SASEGT. With 5 bases removed from V and 4 bases from J, the gap between germline ends came to 12 bases. The CDR3 loop is CASSLGPLYNEQFF. CDR3 bases: TGTGCCAGCAGTCTTGGACCTCTATACAATGAGCAGTTCTTC.

V usage is TRBV19 and J usage is TRBJ2-7; TRBD2 matches at 7 bases. The CDR3 spans 13 residues. With 5 bases clipped from V and 5 bases from J, the junction kept 6 bases outside the gene matches. Germline CDR1 and CDR2: LNHDA and SQIVND (reference sequence). The CDR3 DNA sequence: TGTGCCAGTAGTGGACTAGTAGGAAACGAGCAGTACTTC. Protein: CASSGLVGNEQYF.

The V gene is TRBV6-1, the J gene TRBJ2-7; 10 bases line up with TRBD1. This CDR3 spans 15 amino acids. CDR1 and CDR2 (germline): MNHNS, SASEGT. The V and J ends lost 4 bases and 3 bases, in that order; junction bases with no gene match: 6. CDR3 protein: CASSVRDRGDYEQYF. The CDR3 coding sequence is TGTGCCAGCAGTGTCCGGGACAGGGGCGACTACGAGCAGTACTTC.

The sample holds many counts of this clonotype. The genes are TRBV6-2 or TRBV6-3 and TRBJ2-7, with D hard to call. CDR3 length: 11 amino acids. The V gene's germline CDR1 is MNHEY and CDR2 SVGEGT. Trimming left V 6 bases short and J 5 bases short, with 8 bases between. DNA of the CDR3: TGTGCCAGCAGCAGGTTCCACGAGCAGTACTTC. Translating gives CASSRFHEQYF.

The V call is TRBV5-1, the J call TRBJ2-7; TRBD1 matches at 8 bases. The germline V gene encodes CDR1 SGHRS and CDR2 YFSETQ. The V gene end was trimmed by 3 bases and the J gene end by 5 bases; junction bases not matched to a gene: 10. The CDR3 runs to 15 residues. The CDR3 nucleotides read TGCGCCAGCAGCTCCTTACAGGGGGTGAGGAACGAGCAGTACTTC. Amino acid sequence: CASSSLQGVRNEQYF.

The genes are TRBV6-2 or TRBV6-3 and TRBJ2-1; the D gene is possibly TRBD1 (6 bases). Germline V gene data show CDR1 as MNHEY and CDR2 as SVGEGT. There are 12 residues in the CDR3. V was shortened by 6 bases and J by 9 bases, with 12 bases between the two germline ends. CDR3 coding DNA: TGTGCCAGCAGATCGACAGGTTTTGAGCAGTTCTTC. Translating gives CASRSTGFEQFF.

This chain links TRBV4-2 with TRBJ2-6; D is unclear. Germline loops: CDR1 LGHNA, CDR2 YNFKEQ. This CDR3 has 15 amino acids. Deletions cut 1 base from V and 0 bases from J, with 4 bases between. The CDR3 region is CASSQGVSGANVLTF. CDR3 nucleotide sequence: TGTGCCAGCAGCCAAGGAGTCTCTGGGGCCAACGTCCTGACTTTC.

The chain has TRBV15 and TRBJ2-7, with D unclear. The germline CDR1 and CDR2 sequences are LNHNV and YYDKDF (reference sequence). The CDR3 runs 15 residues. Deletions cut 3 bases from V and 0 bases from J, with 12 bases between. CDR3 coding DNA: TGTGCCACCAGCAGGGACGGAGTTGGCTCCTACGAGCAGTACTTC. Encoded protein: CATSRDGVGSYEQYF.

This clonotype came up many times. The CDR3 DNA is TGTGCCAGCAGTGCCGGGACAGGGGGGAAGCAGCCCCAGCATTTT. Encoded protein: CASSAGTGGKQPQHF. The chain joins TRBV6-2 or TRBV6-3 to TRBJ1-5, with 11 bases lining up with TRBD1. Germline assignment: CDR1 MNHEY and CDR2 SVGEGT. The ends lost 5 bases at V and 7 bases at J; junction bases unmatched: 7. The CDR3 extends over 15 amino acids.

This clonotype came up many times. The genes are TRBV7-2 and TRBJ1-4; the match to TRBD1 covers 7 bases. The CDR3 extends over 15 amino acids. Trimming took 5 bases from V and 0 from J; bases not matched to a gene: 3. Looked up from germline, CDR1 is SGHTA and CDR2 is FQGNSA. The CDR3 reads CASSPQGATNEKLFF. In nucleotides, the CDR3 is TGTGCCAGCAGCCCGCAGGGGGCAACTAATGAAAAACTGTTTTTT.

The rearrangement uses TRBV2 and TRBJ2-5, with D possibly being TRBD1 (5 bases). Germline values: CDR1 SNHLY, CDR2 FYNNEI. The germline V and J ends were trimmed by 2 bases and 5 bases, with 9 bases remaining between them. The CDR3 is made up of 13 amino acids. The CDR3 coding sequence is TGTGCCAGCAGTGAACAGGGTGGCGAGACCCAGTACTTC. Its protein product is CASSEQGGETQYF.

V usage is TRBV20-1 and J usage is TRBJ2-1; TRBD2 agrees at 12 bases. The CDR3 covers 15 residues. Germline-derived CDR1 and CDR2 are DFQATT and SNEGSKA (reference sequence). Trimming took 6 bases from V and 9 from J; bases not matched to a gene: 12. Here the CDR3 DNA reads TGCAGTGCACGCTCCGGGACTAGCGGGCCTGCTGAGCAGTTCTTC. Translating it yields CSARSGTSGPAEQFF.

J is TRBJ1-2 and V is TRBV14; possible D gene TRBD1, 6 bases. CDR3 size: 16 residues. The ends were cut back, 0 bases at V and 4 bases at J, with 15 bases in the middle. In germline, CDR1 is SGHDN, CDR2 FVKESK. In DNA form, the CDR3 reads TGTGCCAGCAGCCAAGAAATGGTCAGGGGAGTCTATGGCTACACCTTC. Protein sequence: CASSQEMVRGVYGYTF.

The V call is TRBV7-9, the J call TRBJ1-1, with no clear D. The CDR3 extends over 14 amino acids. The germline V gene encodes CDR1 SEHNR and CDR2 FQNEAQ (reference sequence). Deletions cut 5 bases from V and 0 bases from J, with 10 bases between. CDR3 DNA sequence: TGTGCCAGCAGCCCGAAGGGAGTGAACACTGAAGCTTTCTTT. Translated: CASSPKGVNTEAFF.

This clonotype has a count of ten or more. The chain joins TRBV12-3 or TRBV12-4 to TRBJ1-5; D remains ambiguous. V was shortened by 5 bases and J by 3 bases, with 8 bases between the two germline ends. The length of the CDR3 is 13 residues. The CDR3 DNA reads as TGTGCCAGCAGTCCGGGTATCAATCAGCCCCAGCATTTT. This codes for CASSPGINQPQHF.

This clonotype was seen at least ten times. The chain uses TRBV7-8 and TRBJ2-3; D call uncertain. This CDR3 has 12 residues. Germline V gene sequence: CDR1 SGHVS, CDR2 FQNEAQ. Deletions cut 4 bases from V and 7 bases from J, with 9 bases between. The CDR3 region is CASSSWGYTQYF. DNA of the CDR3: TGTGCCAGCAGCTCCTGGGGATATACGCAGTATTTT.

This clonotype was counted ten times or more. The rearrangement uses TRBV7-2 and TRBJ1-5; D may be TRBD1 (5 bases). The CDR3 covers 16 residues. V lost 5 bases, J lost 3 bases, and 17 bases lay in between. Germline-derived CDR1 and CDR2 are SGHTA and FQGNSA. CDR3 sequence (DNA): TGTGCCAGCAGCCCCCACGGGGCTCCTAACAATCAGCCCCAGCATTTT. This codes for CASSPHGAPNNQPQHF.

This clonotype was detected ten times or more. The chain has TRBV5-1 and TRBJ2-1; 11 nucleotides line up with TRBD2. The CDR3 covers 16 residues. Trimming took 4 bases from V and 6 from J; bases not matched to a gene: 9. Per germline, CDR1 SGHRS and CDR2 YFSETQ. CDR3 sequence reads: CASSTLAGGPSNEQFF. Here the CDR3 DNA reads TGCGCCAGCAGCACTCTAGCGGGAGGCCCCTCCAATGAGCAGTTCTTC.

This clonotype has just a few counts. This chain's CDR3 is CASSLMRASGTYNEQFF. For the CDR3, the DNA is TGTGCCAGCAGCTTGATGAGGGCTAGCGGGACATACAATGAGCAGTTCTTC. The V call is TRBV5-4, the J call TRBJ2-1; 9 positions agree with TRBD2. The CDR3 is 17 amino acids. The V segment lost 1 base and the J segment 4 bases; nucleotides outside the gene matches: 9. Germline-derived CDR1 and CDR2 are SGHNT and YYREEE (reference sequence). Full variable domain (rest looked up from reference TRBV5-4 and TRBJ2-1): ETGVTQSPTHLIKTRGQQVTLRCSSQSGHNTVSWYQQALGQGPQFIFQYYREEENGRGNFPPRFSGLQFPNYSSELNVNALELDDSALYLCASSLMRASGTYNEQFFGPGTRLTVL.

About this clonotype: Germline and junction disagree at one end, which may indicate a read error. The CDR3 sequence: CSADPALTSSNEQYF. CDR3 in DNA: TGCAGTGCCGACCCGGCACTAACATCCTCCAACGAGCAGTACTTC. The chain combines TRBV20-1 with TRBJ2-7; D uncertain. CDR3 length: 15 amino acids. Germline lookup yields CDR1 DFQATT and CDR2 SNEGSKA (reference sequence).

J is TRBJ1-3 and V is TRBV6-6, with 9 bases fitting TRBD1. In germline, CDR1 is MNHNY, CDR2 SVGAGI (reference sequence). With 3 bases clipped from V and 0 bases from J, the junction kept 9 bases outside the gene matches. CDR3 length: 18 amino acids. Here the CDR3 reads CASSYTGGTASSGNTIYF. The CDR3 nucleotides read TGTGCCAGCAGTTATACAGGGGGCACGGCGAGCTCTGGAAACACCATATATTTT.